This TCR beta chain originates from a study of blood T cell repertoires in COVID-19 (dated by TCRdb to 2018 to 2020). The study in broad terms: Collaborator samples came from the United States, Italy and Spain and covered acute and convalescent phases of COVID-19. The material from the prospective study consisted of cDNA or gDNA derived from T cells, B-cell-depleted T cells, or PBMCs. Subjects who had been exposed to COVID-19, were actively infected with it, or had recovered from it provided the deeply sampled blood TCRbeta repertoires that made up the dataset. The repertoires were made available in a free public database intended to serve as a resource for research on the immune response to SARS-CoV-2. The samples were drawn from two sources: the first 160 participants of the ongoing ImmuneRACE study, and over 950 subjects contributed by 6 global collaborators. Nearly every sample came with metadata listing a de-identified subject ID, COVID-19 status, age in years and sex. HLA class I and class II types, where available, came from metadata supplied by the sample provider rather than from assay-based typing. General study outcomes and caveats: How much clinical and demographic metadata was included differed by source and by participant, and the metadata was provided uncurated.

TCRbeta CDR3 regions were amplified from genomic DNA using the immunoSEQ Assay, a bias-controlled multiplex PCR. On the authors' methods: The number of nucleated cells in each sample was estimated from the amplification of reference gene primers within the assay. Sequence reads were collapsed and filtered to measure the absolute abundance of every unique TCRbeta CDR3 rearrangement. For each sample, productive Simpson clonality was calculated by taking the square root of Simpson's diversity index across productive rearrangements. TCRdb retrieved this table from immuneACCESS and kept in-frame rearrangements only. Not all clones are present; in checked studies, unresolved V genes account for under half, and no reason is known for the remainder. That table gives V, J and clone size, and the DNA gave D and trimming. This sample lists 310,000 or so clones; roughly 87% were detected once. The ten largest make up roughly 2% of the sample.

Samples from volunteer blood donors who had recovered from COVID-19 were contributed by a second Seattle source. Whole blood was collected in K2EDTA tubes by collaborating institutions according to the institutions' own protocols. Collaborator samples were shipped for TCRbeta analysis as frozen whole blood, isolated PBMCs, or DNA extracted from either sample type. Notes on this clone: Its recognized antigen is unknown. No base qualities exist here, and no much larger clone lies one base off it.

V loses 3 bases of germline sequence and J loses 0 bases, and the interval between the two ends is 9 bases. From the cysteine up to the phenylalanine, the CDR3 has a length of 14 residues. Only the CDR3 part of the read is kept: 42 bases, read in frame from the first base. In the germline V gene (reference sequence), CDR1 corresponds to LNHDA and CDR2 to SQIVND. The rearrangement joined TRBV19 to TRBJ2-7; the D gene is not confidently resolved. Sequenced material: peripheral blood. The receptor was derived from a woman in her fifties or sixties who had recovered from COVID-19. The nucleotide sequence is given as TGTGCCAGTAGTATGTCCGTTTTCTCCTACGAGCAGTACTTC. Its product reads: CASSMSVFSYEQYF.